This TCR beta chain was retrieved from a study of blood T cell repertoires in COVID-19. Study in general: Whether acute or convalescent, the COVID-19 samples came from the United States, Italy and Spain. Nucleic acid was either cDNA or gDNA, and it came from T cells, B-cell-depleted T cells, or PBMCs.

Per the original methods: From reference gene primer amplification, estimates of nucleated cell counts were derived. The data were produced by immunoSEQ multiplex PCR, yet TCRdb's version contains in-frame clones alone and is incomplete. For V, J and clone size, that table is used; D and trimming come from the DNA. The table has 150,000 to 200,000 clones, 78% seen once. The sequence derives from a woman at least 80 years old with acute or convalescent COVID-19. Sequenced material: peripheral blood.

DNA for the CDR3: TGTGCCAGCTCGCCGGGGCAGGGGAGTGGAACCGGGGAGCTGTTTTTT. Translating it yields CASSPGQGSGTGELFF. This chain connects TRBV18 to TRBJ2-2; maybe TRBD1 (6 bases). CDR3 length: 16 amino acids. CDR1 and CDR2 from the germline V gene are KGHSH and LQKENI. V was cut by 6 bases and J by 5 bases, with 19 bases left in between. The full variable domain, rest sourced from reference TRBV18 and TRBJ2-2, is NAGVMQNPRHLVRRRGQEARLRCSPMKGHSHVYWYRQLPEEGLKFMVYLQKENIIDESGMPKERFSAEFPKEGPSILRIQQVVRGDSAAYFCASSPGQGSGTGELFFGEGSRLTVL.